This T cell receptor (beta chain) was identified during a study of T cells in Graves' hyperthyroidism and ophthalmopathy. Amplification of TCR beta CDR3 regions used RNA as the template. During a first-round RT-PCR of the TCR CDR3, the HTBI primer set was used. TCRdb fed the multiplex PCR reads into MiXCR, producing one record per CDR3 protein. The sample has about 360,000 distinct CDR3 sequences; approximately 13% are singletons. CDR3 length: 17 amino acids. V lost 4 bases, J lost 6 bases, and 13 bases stayed unmatched. CDR1 and CDR2 from the germline V gene are LGHNA and YSLEER. The TCR comes from a woman aged 18-35 years with Graves' hyperthyroidism. The sample comprised blood. The V and J genes are TRBV4-3 and TRBJ2-3, with 10 bases aligning to TRBD2. The CDR3 is CASSLRIMGLARDTQYF. The CDR3 coding sequence is TGCGCCAGCAGCCTGCGAATAATGGGACTAGCGAGGGATACGCAGTATTTT.